This TCR beta chain was documented in a study of cytotoxic CD8 clonotypes in ibrutinib-treated CLL. Study information: Each sample contained, on average, just over 250,000 productive templates and 95,000 or so productive rearrangements.

Study results and limitations: Starting clonality was above that of age-matched healthy donors and tracked circulating CD8+ T-cell counts. Sustained-remission and progressing patients' sampling times differed.

Sequenced by immunoSEQ multiplex PCR; TCRdb stores in-frame clones only, minus some. The sample contains about 270,000 clones, 60% to 80% of which appear only once. For this clone: Its antigen is unidentified.

Genomic DNA for TCR beta libraries, around 1.9 micrograms, came from cryopreserved PBMCs. V lost 4 bases and J lost 9; bases outside the gene matches: 7. CDR1 and CDR2 from the germline V gene are MNHEY and SVGAGI. This CDR3 is 15 amino acids long. The source is a human donor with chronic lymphocytic leukemia. This chain connects TRBV6-5 to TRBJ2-1; 12 nucleotides align to TRBD2. This specimen was PBMCs, taken at disease progression, from a patient treated with ibrutinib. The CDR3 DNA follows: TGTGCCAGCAGTTCCCTAGCGGGAGGGATCAGTGAGCAGTTCTTC. Protein sequence: CASSSLAGGISEQFF.